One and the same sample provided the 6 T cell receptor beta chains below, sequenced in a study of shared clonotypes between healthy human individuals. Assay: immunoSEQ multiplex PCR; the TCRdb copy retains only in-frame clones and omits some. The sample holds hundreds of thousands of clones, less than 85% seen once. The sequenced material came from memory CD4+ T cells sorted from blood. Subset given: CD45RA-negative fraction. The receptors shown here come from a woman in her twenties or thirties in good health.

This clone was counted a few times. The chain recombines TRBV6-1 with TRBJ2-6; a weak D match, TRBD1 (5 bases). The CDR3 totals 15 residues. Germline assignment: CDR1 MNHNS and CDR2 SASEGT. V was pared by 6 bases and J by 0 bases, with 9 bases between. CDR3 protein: CASRKTVSGANVLTF. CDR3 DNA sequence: TGTGCCAGCAGAAAGACAGTCTCTGGGGCCAACGTCCTGACTTTC.

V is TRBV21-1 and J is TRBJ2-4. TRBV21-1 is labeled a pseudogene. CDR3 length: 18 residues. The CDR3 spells CASSKPLREWDSVGIQYF. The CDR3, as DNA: TGTGCCAGCAGCAAACCTCTTAGAGAGTGGGATAGTGTGGGCATTCAGTACTTC.

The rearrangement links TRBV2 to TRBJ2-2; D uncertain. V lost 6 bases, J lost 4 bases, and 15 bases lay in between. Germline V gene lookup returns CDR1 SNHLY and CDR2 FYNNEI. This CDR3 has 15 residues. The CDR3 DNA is TGTGCCAGCAGACCTAGGACGGGCGGCACCGGGGAGCTGTTTTTT. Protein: CASRPRTGGTGELFF.

The DNA of the CDR3 is TGTGCCAGCAGCATGCGGACAGATGGTACTGAAGCTTTCTTT. The encoded protein is CASSMRTDGTEAFF. The chain employs TRBV21-1 and TRBJ1-1; the listed D gene, TRBD1, was not tested against the DNA. TRBV21-1 is a documented pseudogene. The CDR3 is 14 residues long.

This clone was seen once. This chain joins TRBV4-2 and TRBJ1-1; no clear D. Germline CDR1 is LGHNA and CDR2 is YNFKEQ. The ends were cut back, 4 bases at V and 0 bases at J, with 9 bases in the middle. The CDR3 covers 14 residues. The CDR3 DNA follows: TGTGCCAGCAGCCGCCGGGATATGAACACTGAAGCTTTCTTT. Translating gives CASSRRDMNTEAFF.

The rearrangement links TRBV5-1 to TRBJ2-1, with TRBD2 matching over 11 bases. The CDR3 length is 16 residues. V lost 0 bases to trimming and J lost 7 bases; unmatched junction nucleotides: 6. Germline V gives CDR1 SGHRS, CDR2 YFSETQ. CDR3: CASSLEATSGVNEQFF. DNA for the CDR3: TGCGCCAGCAGCTTGGAAGCGACTAGCGGGGTTAATGAGCAGTTCTTC.